These 7 T cell receptor beta chains originate from one sample sequenced in a study of T cell responses to AZD1222 COVID-19 vaccine. Clones were sequenced by immunoSEQ multiplex PCR, and TCRdb holds only the in-frame ones, with some missing. This table has some 120,000 clones, roughly nine tenths appearing once. Material: peripheral blood, obtained on day 0 of AZD1222 vaccination. The source of these receptors is an adult in good health.

The chain couples TRBV5-1 to TRBJ2-7, with D possibly TRBD2 on 7 matching bases. V was pared by 0 bases and J by 2 bases, with 15 bases between. Germline loops: CDR1 SGHRS, CDR2 YFSETQ. The CDR3 is 16 residues long. The CDR3 here is CASSLDGAGHTYEQYF. DNA of the CDR3: TGCGCCAGCAGCTTGGATGGAGCGGGACATACCTACGAGCAGTACTTC.

This chain links TRBV7-6 with TRBJ2-1; the match to TRBD2 covers 9 bases. V lost 2 bases, J lost 5 bases, and 10 bases stayed unmatched. CDR3 length equals 17 residues. CDR1 is SGHVS, CDR2 FNYEAQ, per germline. This chain's CDR3 is CASSLTPQGGGDNEQFF. Written as DNA, the CDR3 is TGTGCCAGCAGCTTAACCCCGCAGGGCGGGGGGGACAATGAGCAGTTCTTC.

The CDR3 loop reads CASSTSVHSSGANVLTF. The CDR3 DNA is TGCGCCAGCAGCACCTCCGTTCACAGCTCTGGGGCCAACGTCCTGACTTTC. The J gene is TRBJ2-6, the V gene TRBV5-1; D call uncertain. This CDR3 comprises 17 residues. The V end was cut by 4 bases, the J end by 0 bases, with 14 bases between. Germline CDR1 and CDR2: SGHRS and YFSETQ.

This chain joins TRBV6-2 or TRBV6-3 and TRBJ2-2; no definite D call. The CDR3 is made up of 16 amino acids. V gave up 0 bases and J gave up 5 bases, with 13 bases separating them. CDR1 and CDR2 (germline): MNHEY, SVGEGT. The CDR3 here is CASSYSTGVRTGELFF. In nucleotides, the CDR3 is TGTGCCAGCAGTTACTCCACTGGGGTGAGAACCGGGGAGCTGTTTTTT.

The chain employs TRBV23-1 and TRBJ1-4; a possible D gene is TRBD1 (6 bases). TRBV23-1 is known as an ORF, though its function is uncertain. The CDR3 is made up of 19 amino acids. V lost 0 bases, J lost 6 bases, and 23 bases lay in between. CDR3 loop: CASSQSTKFSGQLYEKLFF. CDR3 bases: TGCGCCAGCAGTCAATCGACAAAATTTTCTGGACAGCTGTATGAAAAACTGTTTTTT.

For the CDR3, the DNA is TGTGCCAGCAGCGCCGGGAGCCGGGTGACTGAAGCTTTCTTT. Protein product: CASSAGSRVTEAFF. This chain joins TRBV9 and TRBJ1-1; D is unclear. V gave up 3 bases and J gave up 5 bases, with 14 bases separating them. Germline assignment: CDR1 SGDLS and CDR2 YYNGEE. This CDR3 has 14 amino acids.

The V call is TRBV6-5, the J call TRBJ2-5; no clear D gene. This CDR3 contains 12 residues. The V gene lost 5 bases and the J gene lost 0 bases, with 4 bases spanning the gap. Germline V CDR1 and CDR2: MNHEY, SVGAGI. The DNA for the CDR3 is TGTGCCAGCAGTCCGTACCAAGAGACCCAGTACTTC. It is translated as CASSPYQETQYF.